The next 23 T cell receptor beta chains were all read from a single sample in a study of T-cell reconstitution after alpha-beta-depleted transplantation in children. Unique molecular identifiers were built into the TCRbeta library. TCRdb analysed the PCR reads with MiXCR anew, one entry per CDR3 protein. The sample includes about 980,000 distinct CDR3 sequences, roughly 29% seen only once; the top ten take approximately 30%. Sequenced here: PBMCs, mostly from graft donor cells, sampled 360 days after TCRalphabeta/CD19-depleted stem cell transplant. All receptors derive from a boy in the first two years of life who had a stem cell transplant for SCID, so the T cells may come from the graft donor.

The J gene is TRBJ2-3, the V gene TRBV12-3 or TRBV12-4; the match to TRBD1 covers 7 bases. The CDR3 is 16 residues long. Losses at the gene ends were 7 bases for V and 1 base for J; bases not matched to a gene: 11. Here the CDR3 DNA reads TGTGCCAGCATTGATTGGAAGGACAGGCGCACAGATACGCAGTATTTT. This codes for CASIDWKDRRTDTQYF.

The rearrangement links TRBV7-8 to TRBJ2-1, with 10 positions matching TRBD2. The CDR3 extends over 17 amino acids. The V and J ends lost 0 bases and 4 bases, in that order; junction bases with no gene match: 6. CDR1 and CDR2 (germline): SGHVS, FQNEAQ. CDR3 sequence: CASSLALAGEPYNEQFF. The CDR3 DNA is TGTGCCAGCAGCTTAGCCCTAGCGGGGGAACCATACAATGAGCAGTTCTTC.

V usage is TRBV7-9 and J usage is TRBJ2-2; D is possibly TRBD2 (6 bases). The CDR3 runs to 17 residues. CDR1 SEHNR and CDR2 FQNEAQ come from the germline V gene (reference sequence). V lost 4 bases and J lost 3, with 18 bases in between. CDR3 bases: TGTGCCAGCAGCTCGCGGGGCGGCAGGGAGTACACCGGGGAGCTGTTTTTT. Translating gives CASSSRGGREYTGELFF. The whole variable domain, remainder taken from reference TRBV7-9 and TRBJ2-2, is DTGVSQNPRHKITKRGQNVTFRCDPISEHNRLYWYRQTLGQGPEFLTYFQNEAQLEKSRLLSDRFSAERPKGSFSTLEIQRTEQGDSAMYLCASSSRGGREYTGELFFGEGSRLTVL.

The rearrangement links TRBV12-5 to TRBJ2-1; perhaps D is TRBD1 or TRBD2 (6 bases each). Trimming shortened V by 3 bases and J by 4 bases, and 28 bases separated the two germline ends. The germline V gene has CDR1 LGHNT and CDR2 FRNRAP. The CDR3 is 20 amino acids. CDR3 DNA: TGTGCTAGTGGTTTTGCTGCAATACCTTTTTGGGGGGCGGGTTACAATGAGCAGTTCTTC. Protein product: CASGFAAIPFWGAGYNEQFF.

V and J are TRBV28 and TRBJ1-1; no clear D. V gave up 6 bases and J gave up 2 bases, with 16 bases separating them. The CDR3 is 15 residues long. Germline CDR1 MDHEN, CDR2 SYDVKM. Here the CDR3 DNA reads TGTGCCAGCAGCATACTACAGAGAACCAACACTGAAGCTTTCTTT. Translation: CASSILQRTNTEAFF.

This clonotype was recorded a few times. This sequence joins TRBV11-2 and TRBJ2-7; TRBD1 matches 8 bases. This CDR3 has 16 residues. Germline loops: CDR1 SGHAT, CDR2 FQNNGV. The ends lost 2 bases at V and 3 bases at J; junction bases unmatched: 9. For the CDR3, the DNA is TGTGCCAGCAGCTTATCCCCCGGGACAGGAGGCTACGAGCAGTACTTC. Protein: CASSLSPGTGGYEQYF.

The chain is built from TRBV7-2 and TRBJ2-1, with 7 bases fitting TRBD2. The CDR3 loop spans 17 amino acids. The V gene end was trimmed by 2 bases and the J gene end by 0 bases; junction bases not matched to a gene: 7. The germline gives CDR1 SGHTA, CDR2 FQGNSA. CDR3 DNA: TGTGCCAGCAGCTTAATGGTGCGCGGGGGCTCCTACAATGAGCAGTTCTTC. Translating it yields CASSLMVRGGSYNEQFF.

The V gene is TRBV10-3, the J gene TRBJ2-6, with D possibly matching TRBD1 (5 bases). The CDR3 consists of 21 residues. Between the trimmed V and J ends, which lost 3 bases and 2 bases, there was a span of 26 bases. The germline gives CDR1 ENHRY, CDR2 SYGVKD. CDR3 DNA sequence: TGTGCCATCAGTGACTACCCAACAAGGGGCAGGGAAGGGCCTGGGGCCAACGTCCTGACTTTC. Its translation is CAISDYPTRGREGPGANVLTF.

In this sample, this clonotype turned up a few times. The chain uses TRBV29-1 and TRBJ2-3, with 7 bases identical to TRBD2. The J segment lost 0 bases and the V segment lost 3 bases, leaving 6 bases of the junction unmatched. Germline V gene data show CDR1 as SQVTM and CDR2 as ANQGSEA. The CDR3 length is 15 residues. CDR3 DNA sequence: TGCAGCGTTGATTCGCCTAGCGGCAGCACAGATACGCAGTATTTT. It is translated as CSVDSPSGSTDTQYF.

This clonotype was detected a few times. This chain uses TRBV11-2 with TRBJ2-7; 9 nucleotides line up with TRBD2. This CDR3 region has 15 residues. Germline V gene lookup returns CDR1 SGHAT and CDR2 FQNNGV. Germline trimming cut 3 bases from V and 3 bases from J; bases unmatched to any gene: 6. The CDR3 coding sequence is TGTGCCAGCAGCTTCCGGACTAGCGCCGACTACGAGCAGTACTTC. Translated: CASSFRTSADYEQYF.

The DNA for the CDR3 is TGTGCCAGCAGGGGGGGACAGGGGGACACTGAAGCTTTCTTT. This encodes CASRGGQGDTEAFF. V gene TRBV25-1 combines with J gene TRBJ1-1; TRBD1 matches 11 bases. CDR3 size: 14 residues. J lost 3 bases, V lost 6 bases, and 3 bases had no gene match. Germline CDR1 and CDR2: MGHDK and SYGVNS.

The chain combines TRBV15 with TRBJ2-2; D is unresolved. Per germline, CDR1 LNHNV and CDR2 YYDKDF (reference sequence). Trimming shortened V by 5 bases and J by 1 base, and 14 bases separated the two germline ends. The CDR3 runs 16 residues. The CDR3 sequence: CATSPRRPLNTGELFF. DNA of the CDR3: TGTGCCACCAGCCCCCGTCGTCCGCTGAACACCGGGGAGCTGTTTTTT. The full variable domain, with the rest looked up from reference TRBV15 and TRBJ2-2, is DAMVIQNPRYQVTQFGKPVTLSCSQTLNHNVMYWYQQKSSQAPKLLFHYYDKDFNNEADTPDNFQSRRPNTSFCFLDIRSPGLGDTAMYLCATSPRRPLNTGELFFGEGSRLTVL.

This chain connects TRBV11-2 to TRBJ2-3; D could derive from TRBD1 or TRBD2 (6 bases each). CDR1 is SGHAT, CDR2 FQNNGV, per germline. V was cut by 3 bases and J by 3 bases, with 19 bases left in between. The CDR3 loop spans 17 amino acids. As DNA, the CDR3 is TGTGCCAGCAGCTTTAGGGGGGCCGGTGATAGTACAGATACGCAGTATTTT. Its translation is CASSFRGAGDSTDTQYF.

The chain's CDR3 is CASALAGLYNEQFF. The CDR3 DNA sequence: TGTGCCAGCGCACTAGCGGGGCTGTACAATGAGCAGTTCTTC. The J gene is TRBJ2-1, the V gene TRBV7-8; 10 nucleotides match TRBD2. Germline V gene data show CDR1 as SGHVS and CDR2 as FQNEAQ. The CDR3 is 14 residues long. V shed 8 bases and J 4 bases; nucleotides not matched to a gene: 5. Combining the CDR3 with reference TRBV7-8 and TRBJ2-1 gives the whole variable domain GAGVSQSPRYKVAKRGQDVALRCDPISGHVSLFWYQQALGQGPEFLTYFQNEAQLDKSGLPSDRFFAERPEGSVSTLKIQRTQQEDSAVYLCASALAGLYNEQFFGPGTRLTVL.

This clonotype was seen only a few times. This sequence joins TRBV9 and TRBJ2-1; 8 bases are a match to TRBD2. Germline CDR1 reads SGDLS; CDR2 reads YYNGEE. V lost 0 bases, J lost 0 bases, and 5 bases stayed unmatched. The CDR3 consists of 17 residues. CDR3 amino acids: CASSVGVGGASYNEQFF. The CDR3 DNA reads TGTGCCAGCAGCGTAGGTGTCGGGGGGGCCTCCTACAATGAGCAGTTCTTC.

The chain has TRBV12-3 or TRBV12-4 and TRBJ1-3; no firm D call. The V gene lost 6 bases and the J gene lost 7 bases, with 7 bases spanning the gap. The CDR3 runs to 11 residues. DNA of the CDR3: TGTGCCAGCAGAGTTGGGAACACCATATATTTT. This translates into CASRVGNTIYF.

In this sample, this clonotype turned up a few times. The CDR3, as DNA: TGTGCCAGCAGCCCCATAACAGAGACCCAGTACTTC. The encoded protein is CASSPITETQYF. This chain joins TRBV7-2 and TRBJ2-5; D gene unclear. The ends were cut back, 5 bases at V and 4 bases at J, with 8 bases in the middle. The CDR3 has 12 residues. Germline-derived CDR1 and CDR2 are SGHTA and FQGNSA.

This rearrangement joins TRBV7-2 to TRBJ1-1, with 10 positions matching TRBD1. Germline trimming cut 4 bases from V and 1 base from J; bases unmatched to any gene: 6. The germline gives CDR1 SGHTA, CDR2 FQGNSA. This CDR3 is built from 16 residues. The CDR3 loop is CASSSGTGDRNTEAFF. The CDR3 coding sequence is TGTGCCAGCAGCTCGGGGACAGGGGACAGGAACACTGAAGCTTTCTTT.

This clonotype was seen a few times. The chain links TRBV18 to TRBJ2-2; maybe TRBD2 (6 bases). V was clipped by 5 bases and J by 1 base, with 11 bases between them. The length of the CDR3 is 15 residues. Germline V gene sequence: CDR1 KGHSH, CDR2 LQKENI. The chain's CDR3 is CASSAGTGNTGELFF. The CDR3 bases are TGTGCCAGCTCAGCCGGGACTGGGAACACCGGGGAGCTGTTTTTT.

This clonotype occurred a few times. This chain links TRBV7-2 with TRBJ2-2; 10 bases are a match to TRBD1. This CDR3 comprises 14 residues. J was trimmed by 7 bases and V by 5 bases; bases with no gene match: 4. Germline CDR1 and CDR2: SGHTA and FQGNSA. The CDR3 is CASSPDRGFGELFF. The CDR3 nucleotides read TGTGCCAGCAGCCCGGACAGGGGGTTCGGGGAGCTGTTTTTT.

This chain uses TRBV5-1 with TRBJ2-5, with 9 bases lining up with TRBD1. This CDR3 has 16 residues. In germline, CDR1 is SGHRS, CDR2 YFSETQ. The junction had 12 bases not matched to a gene; V was cut back by 4 bases and J by 5 bases. The CDR3 nucleotides read TGCGCCAGCAGCGTCACCGGGACAGGGTTTGGGGAGACCCAGTACTTC. As protein: CASSVTGTGFGETQYF.

The rearrangement links TRBV20-1 to TRBJ2-2; D call uncertain. This CDR3 spans 13 amino acids. Per germline, CDR1 DFQATT and CDR2 SNEGSKA (reference sequence). Trimming cost V 7 bases and J 0 bases, with 9 bases left between them. This CDR3 reads CSVVTPNTGELFF. Here the CDR3 DNA reads TGCAGTGTTGTGACCCCGAACACCGGGGAGCTGTTTTTT.

In this sample, this clonotype turned up a few times. The V call is TRBV20-1, the J call TRBJ2-5; perhaps TRBD2 as D (5 bases). Trimming took off 3 bases at V and 5 bases at J, with 16 bases between the two ends. Per germline, CDR1 DFQATT and CDR2 SNEGSKA (reference sequence). The CDR3 spans 14 residues. For the CDR3, the DNA is TGCAGTGCTAGGAGGGAGAACGTTCGCGAGACCCAGTACTTC. It specifies CSARRENVRETQYF.